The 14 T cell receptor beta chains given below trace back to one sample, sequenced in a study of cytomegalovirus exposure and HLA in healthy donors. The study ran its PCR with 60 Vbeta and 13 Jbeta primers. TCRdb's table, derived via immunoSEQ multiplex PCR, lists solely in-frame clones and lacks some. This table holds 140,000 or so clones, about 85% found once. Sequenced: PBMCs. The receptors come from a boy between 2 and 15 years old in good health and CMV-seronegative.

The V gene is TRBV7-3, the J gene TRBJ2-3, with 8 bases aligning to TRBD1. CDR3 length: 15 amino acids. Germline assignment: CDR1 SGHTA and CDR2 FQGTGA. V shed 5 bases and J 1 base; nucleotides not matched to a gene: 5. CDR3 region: CASSQPGQGTDTQYF. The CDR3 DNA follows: TGTGCCAGCAGCCAGCCGGGACAGGGCACAGATACGCAGTATTTT.

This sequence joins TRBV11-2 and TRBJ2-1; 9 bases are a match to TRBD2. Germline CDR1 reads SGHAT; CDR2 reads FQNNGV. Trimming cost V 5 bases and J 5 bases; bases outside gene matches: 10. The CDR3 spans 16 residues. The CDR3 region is CASSPLRGGADNEQFF. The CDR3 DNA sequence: TGTGCCAGCAGCCCCCTTCGCGGGGGGGCGGACAATGAGCAGTTCTTC. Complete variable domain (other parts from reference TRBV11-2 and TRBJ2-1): EAGVAQSPRYKIIEKRQSVAFWCNPISGHATLYWYQQILGQGPKLLIQFQNNGVVDDSQLPKDRFSAERLKGVDSTLKIQPAKLEDSAVYLCASSPLRGGADNEQFFGPGTRLTVL.

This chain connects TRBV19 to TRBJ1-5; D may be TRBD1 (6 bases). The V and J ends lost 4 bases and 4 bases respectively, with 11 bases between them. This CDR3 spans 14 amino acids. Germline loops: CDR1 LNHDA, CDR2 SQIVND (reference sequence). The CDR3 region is CASSTSDRNQPQHF. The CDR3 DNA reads TGTGCCAGTAGTACTTCTGACAGGAATCAGCCCCAGCATTTT.

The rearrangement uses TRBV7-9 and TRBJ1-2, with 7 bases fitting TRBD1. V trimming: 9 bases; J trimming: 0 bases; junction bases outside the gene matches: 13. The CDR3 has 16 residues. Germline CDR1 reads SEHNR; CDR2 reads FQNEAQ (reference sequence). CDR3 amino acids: CASLAGTAHTNYGYTF. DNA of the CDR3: TGTGCCAGTCTGGCCGGGACAGCCCATACTAACTATGGCTACACCTTC.

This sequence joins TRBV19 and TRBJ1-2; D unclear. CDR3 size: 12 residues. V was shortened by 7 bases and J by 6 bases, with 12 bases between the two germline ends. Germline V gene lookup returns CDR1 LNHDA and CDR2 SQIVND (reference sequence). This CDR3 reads CASNVAGNGYTF. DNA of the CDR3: TGTGCCAGTAACGTAGCGGGGAATGGCTACACCTTC. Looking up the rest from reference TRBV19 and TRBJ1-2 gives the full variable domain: DGGITQSPKYLFRKEGQNVTLSCEQNLNHDAMYWYRQDPGQGLRLIYYSQIVNDFQKGDIAEGYSVSREKKESFPLTVTSAQKNPTAFYLCASNVAGNGYTFGSGTRLTVV.

The CDR3 DNA follows: TGTGCCAGCAGCTCCCGAAGGAGGGCTGCTAATGAAAAACTGTTTTTT. Protein sequence: CASSSRRRAANEKLFF. The chain couples TRBV13 to TRBJ1-4, with D hard to call. The CDR3 length is 16 residues. CDR1 is PRHDT and CDR2 is FYEKMQ in the germline V gene (reference sequence). Trimming took off 4 bases at V and 3 bases at J, with 15 bases between the two ends.

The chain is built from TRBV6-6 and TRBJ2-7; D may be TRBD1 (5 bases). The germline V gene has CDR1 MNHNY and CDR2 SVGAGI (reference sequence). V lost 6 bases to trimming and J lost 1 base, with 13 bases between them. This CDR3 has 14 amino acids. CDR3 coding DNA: TGTGCCAGCAGCAGGGTTTTCGCTTCCTACGAGCAGTACTTC. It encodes CASSRVFASYEQYF.

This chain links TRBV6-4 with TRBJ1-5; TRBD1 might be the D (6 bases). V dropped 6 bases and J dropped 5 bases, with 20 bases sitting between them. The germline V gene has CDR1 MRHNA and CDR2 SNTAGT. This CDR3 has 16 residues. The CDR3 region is CASSSQQGFYDQPQHF. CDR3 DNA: TGTGCCAGCAGCTCTCAACAGGGATTCTACGATCAGCCCCAGCATTTT.

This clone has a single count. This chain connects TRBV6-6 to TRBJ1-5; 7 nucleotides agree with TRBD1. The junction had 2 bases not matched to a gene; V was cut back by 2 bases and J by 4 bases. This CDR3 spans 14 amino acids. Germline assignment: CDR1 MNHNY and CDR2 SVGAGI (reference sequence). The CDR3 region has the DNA TGTGCCAGCAGTTACGGGACAGCAAATCAGCCCCAGCATTTT. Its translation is CASSYGTANQPQHF.

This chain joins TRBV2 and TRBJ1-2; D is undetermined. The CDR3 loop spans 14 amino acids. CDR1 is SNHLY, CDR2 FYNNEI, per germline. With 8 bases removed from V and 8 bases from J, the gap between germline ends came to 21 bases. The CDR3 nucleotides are TGTGCCAGCGAGGCAGACCGGGGATCGGGGGGCTACACCTTC. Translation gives CASEADRGSGGYTF.

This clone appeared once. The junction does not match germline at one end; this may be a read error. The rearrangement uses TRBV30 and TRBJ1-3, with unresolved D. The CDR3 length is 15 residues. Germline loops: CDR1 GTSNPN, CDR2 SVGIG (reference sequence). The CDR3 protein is CAWSVLGYSGSTIYF. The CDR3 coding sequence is TGTGCCTGGAGTGTTTTGGGCTACTCTGGAAGCACCATATATTTT.

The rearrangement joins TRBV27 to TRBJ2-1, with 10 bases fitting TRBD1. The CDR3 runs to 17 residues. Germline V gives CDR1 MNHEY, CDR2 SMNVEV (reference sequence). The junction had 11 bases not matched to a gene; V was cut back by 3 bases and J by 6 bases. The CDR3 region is CASSFREGTGEGNEQFF. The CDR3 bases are TGTGCCAGCAGTTTTCGAGAAGGGACAGGGGAGGGCAATGAGCAGTTCTTC.

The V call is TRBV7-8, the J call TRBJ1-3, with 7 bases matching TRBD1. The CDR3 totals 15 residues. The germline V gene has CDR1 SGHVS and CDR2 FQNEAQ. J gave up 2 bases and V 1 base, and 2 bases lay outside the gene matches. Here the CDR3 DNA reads TGTGCCAGCAGCTTAGGGACAGGAACTGGAAACACCATATATTTT. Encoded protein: CASSLGTGTGNTIYF.

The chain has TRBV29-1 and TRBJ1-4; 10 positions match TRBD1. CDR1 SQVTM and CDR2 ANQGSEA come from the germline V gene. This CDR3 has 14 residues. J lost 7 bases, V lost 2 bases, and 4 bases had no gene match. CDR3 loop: CSVELRDRGEKLFF. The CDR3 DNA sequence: TGCAGCGTTGAACTCCGGGACAGGGGTGAAAAACTGTTTTTT.